The 25 T cell receptor beta chains below were found in one sample sequenced in a study of blood T cell repertoires in COVID-19. Produced via immunoSEQ multiplex PCR; TCRdb's table is partial and in-frame only. The sample holds about 200,000 clones; 80% are singletons and the top ten take about 7%. Sequenced sample: peripheral blood. These receptors were obtained from a woman aged 70 to 79 with acute or convalescent COVID-19.

The chain carries TRBV7-2 and TRBJ2-3; D perhaps matches TRBD2 (7 bases). Between the trimmed V and J ends, which lost 5 bases and 2 bases, there was a span of 17 bases. The CDR3 is 16 residues long. Germline assignment: CDR1 SGHTA and CDR2 FQGNSA. The CDR3 reads CASSREGGGNTDTQYF. CDR3 DNA sequence: TGTGCCAGCAGCCGCGAGGGAGGGGGAAACACAGATACGCAGTATTTT.

This clone showed up just a few times. The chain recombines TRBV30 with TRBJ1-4; unclear D gene. Between the trimmed V and J ends, which lost 4 bases and 4 bases, there was a span of 10 bases. The CDR3 is made up of 13 amino acids. Germline CDR1 and CDR2: GTSNPN and SVGIG (reference sequence). The chain's CDR3 is CAWTRQRNEKLFF. Here the CDR3 DNA reads TGTGCCTGGACGAGGCAGCGTAATGAAAAACTGTTTTTT.

The chain joins TRBV18 to TRBJ2-7, with a weak D call TRBD2 (6 bases). The length of the CDR3 is 12 residues. Trimming pared 6 bases from V and 3 bases from J, leaving 9 bases between. CDR1 is KGHSH, CDR2 LQKENI, per germline. The CDR3 DNA reads as TGTGCCAGCTCGTCGGAGGGCTACGAGCAGTACTTC. Protein: CASSSEGYEQYF.

The sample holds a few counts of this clone. The gene calls are TRBV5-1 and TRBJ2-5, with D perhaps TRBD2 (6 bases). The V gene's germline CDR1 is SGHRS and CDR2 YFSETQ. The CDR3 is made up of 17 amino acids. Deletions cut 0 bases from V and 2 bases from J, with 17 bases between. CDR3 sequence (DNA): TGCGCCAGCAGCTTGGCCTACCTCGGGGGTGGGCAAGAGACCCAGTACTTC. It specifies CASSLAYLGGGQETQYF.

This clone was found a few times. The genes are TRBV29-1 and TRBJ1-6, with 9 bases that match TRBD1. After removal of 6 bases from V and 6 bases from J, the junction contained 6 bases not matched to a gene. The CDR3 extends over 14 amino acids. Germline V lookup: CDR1 SQVTM, CDR2 ANQGSEA. CDR3 DNA sequence: TGCAGCGTCGGAACAGGGGGCTTTAATTCACCCCTCCACTTT. Translation: CSVGTGGFNSPLHF. The full variable domain, completed using reference TRBV29-1 and TRBJ1-6, is SAVISQKPSRDICQRGTSLTIQCQVDSQVTMMFWYRQQPGQSLTLIATANQGSEATYESGFVIDKFPISRPNLTFSTLTVSNMSPEDSSIYLCSVGTGGFNSPLHFGNGTRLTVT.

This chain joins TRBV5-1 and TRBJ1-4, with unresolved D. The V gene's germline CDR1 is SGHRS and CDR2 YFSETQ. The V and J ends lost 6 bases and 7 bases respectively, with 13 bases between them. The CDR3 sequence is 13 residues long. The DNA for the CDR3 is TGCGCCAGCATGAGGGCTACGGGTGAAAAACTGTTTTTT. Amino acids: CASMRATGEKLFF.

The V call is TRBV6-1, the J call TRBJ2-5; 8 positions match TRBD2. Germline V gene data show CDR1 as MNHNS and CDR2 as SASEGT. The CDR3 contains 16 residues. V lost 0 bases, J lost 7 bases, and 10 bases stayed unmatched. This chain's CDR3 is CASSEARGLGMVTQYF. The CDR3 DNA reads TGTGCCAGCAGTGAAGCAAGGGGACTAGGAATGGTGACCCAGTACTTC.

The chain is built from TRBV7-3 and TRBJ2-2; the D gene is possibly TRBD2 (6 bases). The ends were cut back, 4 bases at V and 7 bases at J, with 16 bases in the middle. There are 15 residues in the CDR3. CDR1 is SGHTA, CDR2 FQGTGA, per germline. The DNA of the CDR3 is TGTGCCAGCAGCTCCACGACTGGACTAAGCGGGGAGCTGTTTTTT. Translating it yields CASSSTTGLSGELFF.

This clone has a handful of counts. This sequence joins TRBV19 and TRBJ1-1; a possible D gene is TRBD1 (6 bases). Germline assignment: CDR1 LNHDA and CDR2 SQIVND (reference sequence). Trimming removed 0 bases from V and 0 bases from J, with 11 bases in between. This CDR3 comprises 16 residues. The CDR3 loop is CASSIDSGQMNTEAFF. In nucleotides, the CDR3 is TGTGCCAGTAGTATAGACTCAGGACAGATGAACACTGAAGCTTTCTTT.

V and J are TRBV5-6 and TRBJ2-3; TRBD1 matches 9 bases. V lost 4 bases, J lost 6 bases, and 15 bases stayed unmatched. The CDR3 sequence is 17 residues long. Germline values: CDR1 SGHDT, CDR2 YYEEEE. The CDR3 DNA reads TGTGCCAGCAGCCTTAGAACGGACAGGGGATATATGGATACGCAGTATTTT. It translates to CASSLRTDRGYMDTQYF.

The chain carries TRBV5-4 and TRBJ2-5, with 10 bases fitting TRBD2. This CDR3 is built from 14 residues. J lost 4 bases, V lost 4 bases, and 4 bases had no gene match. The germline V gene has CDR1 SGHNT and CDR2 YYREEE (reference sequence). The CDR3 loop reads CASSPLAGGETQYF. CDR3 DNA sequence: TGTGCCAGCAGCCCCTTAGCGGGGGGAGAGACCCAGTACTTC. The full variable domain, in which reference TRBV5-4 and TRBJ2-5 provide the parts outside the CDR3, is ETGVTQSPTHLIKTRGQQVTLRCSSQSGHNTVSWYQQALGQGPQFIFQYYREEENGRGNFPPRFSGLQFPNYSSELNVNALELDDSALYLCASSPLAGGETQYFGPGTRLLVL.

Comments on this clone: The sample holds other DNA sequences that translate to the same CDR3. The chain recombines TRBV3-1 (or the pseudogene TRBV3-2) with TRBJ2-3; TRBD2 is a possible D gene (5 bases). Looked up from germline, CDR1 is LGHDT and CDR2 is YNNKEL (reference sequence). The V end was cut by 4 bases, the J end by 1 base, with 9 bases between. The CDR3 consists of 14 residues. Here the CDR3 reads CASSRAGGTDTQYF. Written as DNA, the CDR3 is TGTGCCAGCAGCCGTGCCGGGGGCACAGATACGCAGTATTTT.

Points on this clone: One junction end does not reproduce the germline sequence, and a read error may be involved. The rearrangement links TRBV11-2 to TRBJ2-7; 7 nucleotides agree with TRBD1. Germline CDR1 reads SGHAT; CDR2 reads FQNNGV. The CDR3 contains 14 residues. CDR3 protein: CASSQPGQSTIEEF. CDR3 bases: TGTGCCAGCAGCCAACCGGGACAGAGCACAATCGAGGAGTTC.

Details on this clone: One end of the junction does not line up with germline, which may come from a read error. The genes are TRBV6-2 or TRBV6-3 and TRBJ2-7; a possible D gene is TRBD1 (6 bases). Germline assignment: CDR1 MNHEY and CDR2 SVGEGT. The CDR3 is 13 residues long. The CDR3 spells CASSYSKGTPYIF. CDR3 nucleotide sequence: TGTGCCAGCAGTTACTCGAAAGGGACACCCTATATCTTC.

The chain has TRBV6-1 and TRBJ1-2, with D possibly TRBD1 on 5 matching bases. There are 12 residues in the CDR3. With 2 bases removed from V and 9 bases from J, the gap between germline ends came to 10 bases. Germline values: CDR1 MNHNS, CDR2 SASEGT. The CDR3 is CASSERDSSYTF. CDR3 DNA: TGTGCCAGCAGTGAAAGGGACTCAAGCTACACCTTC.

The CDR3 sequence: CASSYRTSGVGDTQYF. Written as DNA, the CDR3 is TGTGCCAGCAGTTACCGCACTAGCGGGGTGGGAGATACGCAGTATTTT. The V call is TRBV6-5, the J call TRBJ2-3; TRBD2 agrees at 10 bases. Trimming removed 2 bases from V and 5 bases from J; junction bases left unmatched: 7. Germline V gene data show CDR1 as MNHEY and CDR2 as SVGAGI. This CDR3 comprises 16 residues.

The J gene is TRBJ2-7, the V gene TRBV7-8, with a weak D call TRBD1 (5 bases). Germline V gives CDR1 SGHVS, CDR2 FQNEAQ. Deletions cut 1 base from V and 6 bases from J, with 7 bases between. This CDR3 has 12 amino acids. Written as DNA, the CDR3 is TGTGCCAGCAGCTTAGTGACAGTCGAGCAGTACTTC. This encodes CASSLVTVEQYF.

The count of this clone is one. The sample carries other DNA sequences with the same CDR3. V usage is TRBV7-5 and J usage is TRBJ2-5; TRBD1 is taken as the D call from the table, unchecked against the DNA. TRBV7-5 is annotated as a pseudogene. This CDR3 has 12 residues. CDR3 DNA: TGTGCCTGTACAGGGGAGTTGGAGACCCAGTACTTC. It translates to CACTGELETQYF.

The chain links TRBV19 to TRBJ2-7, with TRBD1 identical over 8 bases. Germline lookup yields CDR1 LNHDA and CDR2 SQIVND (reference sequence). The CDR3 has 14 amino acids. Trimming cost V 5 bases and J 5 bases; bases outside gene matches: 8. The CDR3 spells CASSYSGQGHEQYF. CDR3 DNA sequence: TGTGCCAGTAGTTATTCCGGACAGGGTCACGAGCAGTACTTC. The whole variable domain, filled in from reference TRBV19 and TRBJ2-7, reads DGGITQSPKYLFRKEGQNVTLSCEQNLNHDAMYWYRQDPGQGLRLIYYSQIVNDFQKGDIAEGYSVSREKKESFPLTVTSAQKNPTAFYLCASSYSGQGHEQYFGPGTRLTVT.

DNA of the CDR3: TGTGCCAGCTCCCCGGGACTAGTAAACACTGAAGCTTTCTTT. As protein: CASSPGLVNTEAFF. The V call is TRBV25-1, the J call TRBJ1-1, with D possibly matching TRBD1 (5 bases). V was pared by 8 bases and J by 2 bases, with 15 bases between. From germline, CDR1 is MGHDK and CDR2 SYGVNS. The CDR3 consists of 14 residues.

The chain has TRBV5-1 and TRBJ2-5; 8 bases match TRBD1. Germline CDR1 is SGHRS and CDR2 is YFSETQ. CDR3 length: 14 amino acids. V shed 8 bases, J shed 1 base, and the junction held 7 bases outside the gene matches. CDR3: CASMFGQGQETQYF. The CDR3 nucleotides are TGCGCCAGTATGTTTGGACAGGGCCAAGAGACCCAGTACTTC.

J is TRBJ1-6 and V is TRBV5-8; D possibly corresponds to TRBD1 (6 bases). CDR3 length: 15 residues. Between the trimmed V and J ends, which lost 0 bases and 4 bases, there was a span of 8 bases. CDR1 SGHTS and CDR2 YDEGEE come from the germline V gene. CDR3 DNA sequence: TGTGCCAGCAGCTTGGCAGGACAGTATAATTCACCCCTCCACTTT. Translated, it gives CASSLAGQYNSPLHF.

This sequence joins TRBV19 and TRBJ2-3, with 10 bases matching TRBD1. Germline trimming cut 3 bases from V and 6 bases from J; bases unmatched to any gene: 9. This CDR3 spans 16 amino acids. CDR1 and CDR2 (germline): LNHDA, SQIVND (reference sequence). The CDR3 coding sequence is TGTGCCAGTAGTATCGCGGGACAGGGGTTAGAGGATACGCAGTATTTT. It translates to CASSIAGQGLEDTQYF.

This chain links TRBV2 with TRBJ1-4; D gene unclear. CDR3 length: 16 amino acids. Trimming shortened V by 5 bases and J by 3 bases, and 16 bases separated the two germline ends. Germline CDR1 reads SNHLY; CDR2 reads FYNNEI. The CDR3 DNA reads TGTGCCAGCAGTCCTGAGGGCCCGCGGGCTAATGAAAAACTGTTTTTT. Translated, it gives CASSPEGPRANEKLFF.

The chain recombines TRBV11-2 with TRBJ2-3; the match to TRBD2 covers 9 bases. V was clipped by 5 bases and J by 5 bases; unmatched bases: 11. This CDR3 contains 16 residues. CDR1 is SGHAT and CDR2 is FQNNGV in the germline V gene. The CDR3 here is CASSELSAGGGDTQYF. The CDR3 DNA reads as TGTGCCAGCAGCGAATTGTCGGCGGGGGGGGGAGATACGCAGTATTTT.